This T cell receptor (beta chain) was sequenced for a study of Ad26.COV2.S vaccination and SARS-CoV-2 variants. Across the whole study: Donor got 5x10^10 or 1x10^11 viral particles of Ad26.COV2.S. The study's findings and limits: People given the vaccine had a wider spike-specific TCR breadth than placebo recipients did. Similar non-spike TCR breadth was observed in recipients of vaccine and of placebo.

Stated treatment: around 19 received Ad26.COV2.S at low or high dose, single or two shots; about five received placebo; per-sample allocation not given. Collection of the samples took place on day 63 after the first injection of vaccine or placebo. The donor was a Boston adult aged 18-55 years. About this clone: What it binds is not known.

The germline V gene has CDR1 MDHEN and CDR2 SYDVKM. The V and J ends lost 5 bases and 9 bases respectively, with 20 bases between them. The CDR3 is 16 residues long. TCRdb keeps only in-frame clones here, not all; method: immunoSEQ multiplex PCR. Of some 450,000 clones in the sample, less than 95% were seen once. This sample comprised peripheral blood, obtained in a trial of Ad26.COV2.S vaccine versus placebo. The chain links TRBV28 to TRBJ1-6; D is perhaps TRBD1 (6 bases). The source is a person aged 18-60 years who received the Ad26.COV2.S COVID-19 vaccine or a placebo. CDR3 DNA sequence: TGTGCCAGCAGTCCTCTCATTACAGGGATGGGTTCACCCCTCCACTTT. Translating gives CASSPLITGMGSPLHF.